The rows below give T cell receptor beta chains drawn from one sample of a study of T cell responses to AZD1222 COVID-19 vaccine. Repertoires were generated with immunoSEQ multiplex PCR, while TCRdb's copy carries only in-frame clones and drops some. This table holds fewer than 110,000 clones, about 86% found once. Sequencing used peripheral blood, obtained on day 0 of AZD1222 vaccination. The receptors stem from an adult in good health. Both conserved end residues are part of each CDR3. Each record gives: V gene, D gene, J gene, clone size, CDR3 DNA, CDR3 protein. D genes are given only for firm matches. A row's size may be missing; if present it is once, few, many or a size class.

v_call: TRBV6-4; d_call: -; j_call: TRBJ2-2; clone_size: -; cdr3_nt: TGTGCCAGCAGTCGCGATAGCATGAACACCGGGGAGCTGTTTTTT; cdr3_aa: CASSRDSMNTGELFF
v_call: TRBV7-2; d_call: -; j_call: TRBJ2-2; clone_size: -; cdr3_nt: TGTGCCAGCAGCTTACAAGGGGCGAACACCGGGGAGCTGTTTTTT; cdr3_aa: CASSLQGANTGELFF
v_call: TRBV5-4; d_call: -; j_call: TRBJ1-1; clone_size: -; cdr3_nt: TGTGCCAGCAGCTTCGGGCAGGGGTTGAACACTGAAGCTTTCTTT; cdr3_aa: CASSFGQGLNTEAFF
v_call: TRBV6-5; d_call: TRBD1; j_call: TRBJ2-7; clone_size: -; cdr3_nt: TGTGCCAGCAGCTCCGGGACAGCCGCCTACGAGCAGTACTTC; cdr3_aa: CASSSGTAAYEQYF
v_call: TRBV7-2; d_call: -; j_call: TRBJ2-7; clone_size: -; cdr3_nt: TGTGCCAGCAGCTTAGAGACAGTTTCCTACGAGCAGTACTTC; cdr3_aa: CASSLETVSYEQYF
v_call: TRBV18; d_call: -; j_call: TRBJ2-6; clone_size: -; cdr3_nt: TGTGCCAGCTCACCACCAAGGGGCCGGGCTGGGGCCAACGTCCTGACTTTC; cdr3_aa: CASSPPRGRAGANVLTF
v_call: TRBV5-5; d_call: -; j_call: TRBJ2-7; clone_size: -; cdr3_nt: TGTGCCAGCAGCTTGGAGGACAGCCTCGGATCCTACGAGCAGTACTTC; cdr3_aa: CASSLEDSLGSYEQYF
v_call: TRBV5-4; d_call: TRBD1; j_call: TRBJ1-3; clone_size: -; cdr3_nt: TGTGCCAGCAGCTGGACAGGGAGCTCTGGAAACACCATATATTTT; cdr3_aa: CASSWTGSSGNTIYF
v_call: TRBV28; d_call: TRBD2; j_call: TRBJ2-1; clone_size: -; cdr3_nt: TGTGCCAGCAGTTCGACGATAGCGGGAGATTACAATGAGCAGTTCTTC; cdr3_aa: CASSSTIAGDYNEQFF
v_call: TRBV14; d_call: TRBD2; j_call: TRBJ2-3; clone_size: -; cdr3_nt: TGTGCCAGCAGCCAAGAAACTAGCGGGGATACGCAGTATTTT; cdr3_aa: CASSQETSGDTQYF
v_call: TRBV4-1; d_call: TRBD1; j_call: TRBJ1-3; clone_size: -; cdr3_nt: TGCGCCAGCAGCCAACGTCTAGGACAGGGTGGCGGAAACACCATATATTTT; cdr3_aa: CASSQRLGQGGGNTIYF
v_call: TRBV10-3; d_call: -; j_call: TRBJ2-3; clone_size: -; cdr3_nt: TGTGCCACCGAACGGTTGGGGACAGATACGCAGTATTTT; cdr3_aa: CATERLGTDTQYF
v_call: TRBV28; d_call: -; j_call: TRBJ1-5; clone_size: -; cdr3_nt: TGTGCCAGCAGCCCACGGGACATTTTACCCCACAATCAGCCCCAGCATTTT; cdr3_aa: CASSPRDILPHNQPQHF
v_call: TRBV6-6; d_call: -; j_call: TRBJ2-7; clone_size: once; cdr3_nt: TGTGCCAGCAGTTCGGGCCCCTTGGGGCCCAGGGGCGAGCAGTACTTC; cdr3_aa: CASSSGPLGPRGEQYF
v_call: TRBV2; d_call: -; j_call: TRBJ1-4; clone_size: -; cdr3_nt: TGTGCCACCTCCGGGAGCCGGAATGAAAAACTGTTTTTT; cdr3_aa: CATSGSRNEKLFF
v_call: TRBV28; d_call: TRBD1; j_call: TRBJ1-6; clone_size: -; cdr3_nt: TGTGCCAGCAGGCGGGGGACAGGGGGCAATAATTCACCCCTCCACTTT; cdr3_aa: CASRRGTGGNNSPLHF
v_call: TRBV13; d_call: TRBD1; j_call: TRBJ1-2; clone_size: -; cdr3_nt: TGTGCCAGCAGCCCGGGACAGACTTATGGCTACACCTTC; cdr3_aa: CASSPGQTYGYTF
v_call: TRBV19; d_call: TRBD1; j_call: TRBJ1-1; clone_size: -; cdr3_nt: TGTGCCAGTAGTATGGGACAGGTCGACACTGAAGCTTTCTTT; cdr3_aa: CASSMGQVDTEAFF
v_call: TRBV5-1; d_call: TRBD1; j_call: TRBJ2-7; clone_size: -; cdr3_nt: TGCGCCAGCAGCTACACTCCGGGACAGGGACATCGGGACGAGCAGTACTTC; cdr3_aa: CASSYTPGQGHRDEQYF
v_call: TRBV28; d_call: TRBD1; j_call: TRBJ2-2; clone_size: -; cdr3_nt: TGTGCCAGCAGTTTAGGGACAGGGGCCGATAACACCGGGGAGCTGTTTTTT; cdr3_aa: CASSLGTGADNTGELFF
v_call: TRBV19; d_call: TRBD1; j_call: TRBJ1-1; clone_size: -; cdr3_nt: TGTGCCAGTAGTATCCTTTTTGGGCAGGGGGCTTCTGAAGCTTTCTTT; cdr3_aa: CASSILFGQGASEAFF
v_call: TRBV5-4; d_call: -; j_call: TRBJ2-2; clone_size: -; cdr3_nt: TGTGCCAGCAGCTTAGCAACCGGGGAGCTGTTTTTT; cdr3_aa: CASSLATGELFF
v_call: TRBV9; d_call: -; j_call: TRBJ2-7; clone_size: -; cdr3_nt: TGTGCCAGCAGCGGCCGGGACAACTACGAGCAGTACTTC; cdr3_aa: CASSGRDNYEQYF
v_call: TRBV18; d_call: TRBD2; j_call: TRBJ2-5; clone_size: -; cdr3_nt: TGTGCCAGCTCACCACAGACTAGCGGAGAGACCCAGTACTTC; cdr3_aa: CASSPQTSGETQYF
v_call: TRBV19; d_call: -; j_call: TRBJ1-1; clone_size: -; cdr3_nt: TGTGCCAGTAGTATACTAACAGGCGCTATGAACACTGAAGCTTTCTTT; cdr3_aa: CASSILTGAMNTEAFF
v_call: TRBV11-2; d_call: -; j_call: TRBJ2-2; clone_size: -; cdr3_nt: TGTGCCAGCAGCTCGCGGGACAGACGCACCGGGGAGCTGTTTTTT; cdr3_aa: CASSSRDRRTGELFF
v_call: TRBV7-9; d_call: -; j_call: TRBJ2-6; clone_size: -; cdr3_nt: TGTGCCAGCAGCCCCTCTATAGACATCGCAACCCCTGGGGCCAACGTCCTGACTTTC; cdr3_aa: CASSPSIDIATPGANVLTF
v_call: TRBV30; d_call: -; j_call: TRBJ1-1; clone_size: few; cdr3_nt: TGTGCCTGGAGCCCCAGGGATACTGAAGCTTTCTTT; cdr3_aa: CAWSPRDTEAFF
v_call: TRBV9; d_call: TRBD2; j_call: TRBJ2-3; clone_size: -; cdr3_nt: TGTGCCAGCAGCGTAGGGACTAGCGGGAGAGATACGCAGTATTTT; cdr3_aa: CASSVGTSGRDTQYF
v_call: TRBV19; d_call: -; j_call: TRBJ2-5; clone_size: -; cdr3_nt: TGTGCCAGTAGCAATACGGGGGCGGGAGAGACCCAGTACTTC; cdr3_aa: CASSNTGAGETQYF
v_call: TRBV12-3/TRBV12-4; d_call: TRBD1; j_call: TRBJ1-2; clone_size: -; cdr3_nt: TGTGCCAGCAGTCCCTCGACAGGGTTTGGCTACACCTTC; cdr3_aa: CASSPSTGFGYTF
v_call: TRBV7-2; d_call: -; j_call: TRBJ2-3; clone_size: -; cdr3_nt: TGTGCCAGCAGCTTAGGCATGGGCACAGATACGCAGTATTTT; cdr3_aa: CASSLGMGTDTQYF
v_call: TRBV28; d_call: -; j_call: TRBJ1-1; clone_size: -; cdr3_nt: TGTGCCAGCAGTTTCCCGGGGGCCATGAACACTGAAGCTTTCTTT; cdr3_aa: CASSFPGAMNTEAFF
v_call: TRBV7-8; d_call: TRBD1; j_call: TRBJ2-2; clone_size: -; cdr3_nt: TGTGCCAGCAGCACAGACAGGGTCGGGGACACCGGGGAGCTGTTTTTT; cdr3_aa: CASSTDRVGDTGELFF
v_call: TRBV15; d_call: -; j_call: TRBJ2-6; clone_size: -; cdr3_nt: TGTGCCACGAGATCGGGTTTTGGGGCCAACGTCCTGACTTTC; cdr3_aa: CATRSGFGANVLTF
v_call: TRBV7-9; d_call: -; j_call: TRBJ2-2; clone_size: -; cdr3_nt: TGTGCCAGCAGCTTAACCGGGGAGCTGTTTTTT; cdr3_aa: CASSLTGELFF
v_call: TRBV7-9; d_call: TRBD1; j_call: TRBJ1-1; clone_size: -; cdr3_nt: TGTGCCAGCAGCGATAAAACAGGGGGAGCGAACACTGAAGCTTTCTTT; cdr3_aa: CASSDKTGGANTEAFF
v_call: TRBV5-1; d_call: -; j_call: TRBJ1-1; clone_size: once; cdr3_nt: TGCGCCAGCAGCTTGATAAGCAGGGAGGACGCTGAAGCTTTCTTT; cdr3_aa: CASSLISREDAEAFF
v_call: TRBV5-4; d_call: TRBD2; j_call: TRBJ2-7; clone_size: -; cdr3_nt: TGTGCCAGCAGCCCAGGACTAGCGGGAGTCTACGAGCAGTACTTC; cdr3_aa: CASSPGLAGVYEQYF
v_call: TRBV14; d_call: TRBD2; j_call: TRBJ2-7; clone_size: -; cdr3_nt: TGTGCCAGCAGCCGCGGGAGGCCCTCCTACGAGCAGTACTTC; cdr3_aa: CASSRGRPSYEQYF
v_call: TRBV5-1; d_call: -; j_call: TRBJ2-3; clone_size: -; cdr3_nt: TGCGCCAGCAGCTTGGGTACGGAGGATACGCAGTATTTT; cdr3_aa: CASSLGTEDTQYF